Presented here are 17 T cell receptor beta chains from one specimen sequenced in a study of blood T cell repertoires in COVID-19. Measured with immunoSEQ multiplex PCR; TCRdb has only the in-frame clones, and not every one. The data show about 100,000 clones, about three quarters seen once. The source material was peripheral blood. The origin of the receptors is a man over 45 who had recovered from COVID-19.

Concerning this clone: At one of its ends the junction is not consistent with the germline gene, which may arise from a read error. This chain connects TRBV7-7 to TRBJ2-3; D possibly corresponds to TRBD2 (6 bases). The CDR3 covers 11 residues. Germline V CDR1 and CDR2: SSHAT, FNYEAQ (reference sequence). DNA for the CDR3: TGTGCTAGCAGCTTGGGGGGTACGCAGTATTTT. It is translated as CASSLGGTQYF.

The chain uses TRBV2 and TRBJ2-4; no reliable D call. The V gene lost 3 bases and the J gene lost 8 bases, with 8 bases spanning the gap. Germline V CDR1 and CDR2: SNHLY, FYNNEI. CDR3 length: 12 residues. CDR3: CASSDVSDIQYF. CDR3 bases: TGTGCCAGCAGTGATGTCTCGGACATTCAGTACTTC. The complete variable domain, with remaining parts taken from reference TRBV2 and TRBJ2-4, reads EPEVTQTPSHQVTQMGQEVILRCVPISNHLYFYWYRQILGQKVEFLVSFYNNEISEKSEIFDDQFSVERPDGSNFTLKIRSTKLEDSAMYFCASSDVSDIQYFGAGTRLSVL.

The V and J genes are TRBV29-1 and TRBJ1-2; a weak D match, TRBD1 (5 bases). V lost 0 bases and J 3 bases, leaving 11 bases between the germline ends. Germline CDR1 and CDR2: SQVTM and ANQGSEA. The CDR3 length is 14 residues. The CDR3 nucleotides are TGCAGCGTTGAAGATGTGGGGCCTTACTATGGCTACACCTTC. Encoded protein: CSVEDVGPYYGYTF.

The chain is built from TRBV18 and TRBJ2-1; D remains ambiguous. Trimming stripped 3 bases from V and 9 bases from J, with 15 bases between. Germline V gene lookup returns CDR1 KGHSH and CDR2 LQKENI. There are 14 residues in the CDR3. The CDR3: CASSPRSPIVEQFF. CDR3 nucleotides: TGTGCCAGCTCACCTAGATCTCCTATTGTTGAGCAGTTCTTC. Full variable domain (rest looked up from reference TRBV18 and TRBJ2-1): NAGVMQNPRHLVRRRGQEARLRCSPMKGHSHVYWYRQLPEEGLKFMVYLQKENIIDESGMPKERFSAEFPKEGPSILRIQQVVRGDSAAYFCASSPRSPIVEQFFGPGTRLTVL.

CDR3 nucleotides: TGTGCCAGCAGCCCTCGAGCATTAGGCGGTAGCAATCAGCCCCAGCATTTT. This encodes CASSPRALGGSNQPQHF. J is TRBJ1-5 and V is TRBV3-1 (or the pseudogene TRBV3-2); D ambiguous. The germline V and J ends were trimmed by 4 bases and 0 bases, with 16 bases remaining between them. The V gene's germline CDR1 is LGHDT and CDR2 YNNKEL (reference sequence). The CDR3 runs 17 residues.

The genes are TRBV19 and TRBJ2-3; D unclear. The V end lost 3 bases, the J end lost 2 bases, and 9 bases lay between the germline ends. CDR3 length: 14 residues. CDR1 LNHDA and CDR2 SQIVND come from the germline V gene (reference sequence). CDR3 sequence: CASSMRLFTDTQYF. The CDR3 DNA reads as TGTGCCAGTAGTATGAGGCTATTCACAGATACGCAGTATTTT.

In this sample, this clone turned up once. The chain carries TRBV30 and TRBJ1-5; possibly TRBD1 for D (5 bases). The V end lost 0 bases, the J end lost 8 bases, and 14 bases lay between the germline ends. Germline V gives CDR1 GTSNPN, CDR2 SVGIG (reference sequence). This CDR3 region has 14 residues. Here the CDR3 reads CAWSVGGGREPQHF. In nucleotides, the CDR3 is TGTGCCTGGAGTGTCGGCGGGGGTAGGGAGCCCCAGCATTTT.

This clone was counted a few times. V usage is TRBV19 and J usage is TRBJ2-2; 8 bases fit TRBD1. The V gene end was trimmed by 7 bases and the J gene end by 0 bases; junction bases not matched to a gene: 4. Germline V lookup: CDR1 LNHDA, CDR2 SQIVND (reference sequence). This CDR3 has 15 residues. The CDR3, as DNA: TGTGCCAGTACCCAGGGGGCTACGAACACCGGGGAGCTGTTTTTT. Translation gives CASTQGATNTGELFF. Variable domain in full (rest from reference TRBV19 and TRBJ2-2): DGGITQSPKYLFRKEGQNVTLSCEQNLNHDAMYWYRQDPGQGLRLIYYSQIVNDFQKGDIAEGYSVSREKKESFPLTVTSAQKNPTAFYLCASTQGATNTGELFFGEGSRLTVL.

This chain uses TRBV4-3 with TRBJ2-7, with 7 positions matching TRBD2. V gave up 3 bases and J gave up 0 bases; unmatched junction bases: 8. This CDR3 comprises 16 residues. Looked up from germline, CDR1 is LGHNA and CDR2 is YSLEER. For the CDR3, the DNA is TGCGCCAGCAGCCAGAGCCTAGCGGAAACCTCCTACGAGCAGTACTTC. Translation: CASSQSLAETSYEQYF.

Remarks on this clone: This CDR3 is also generated by other DNA sequences in the sample. V is TRBV7-2 and J is TRBJ1-1, with D perhaps TRBD1 (5 bases). Trimming removed 1 base at V and 1 base at J, with 10 bases between. Germline CDR1 and CDR2: SGHTA and FQGNSA. This CDR3 is 15 amino acids long. The CDR3 loop is CASSLVRQRNTEAFF. The CDR3 bases are TGTGCCAGCAGCTTAGTTAGACAGAGGAACACTGAAGCTTTCTTT.

V gene TRBV18 combines with J gene TRBJ2-7; 9 bases are a match to TRBD1. The CDR3 has 14 amino acids. Unmatched junction bases numbered 5, after V lost 3 bases and J lost 5 bases. The germline gives CDR1 KGHSH, CDR2 LQKENI. The CDR3 DNA reads as TGTGCCAGCTCACCCGACAGGGGGGCCGACGAGCAGTACTTC. Amino acid sequence: CASSPDRGADEQYF.

In this sample, this clone turned up once. This chain uses TRBV2 with TRBJ2-5; maybe TRBD1 (6 bases). Germline V gene lookup returns CDR1 SNHLY and CDR2 FYNNEI. The CDR3 is made up of 15 amino acids. V shed 6 bases and J shed 4 bases, with 18 bases lying between them. The DNA of the CDR3 is TGTGCCAGCAGCGAGCAGCCACAGGGTGCAGAGACCCAGTACTTC. It yields the protein CASSEQPQGAETQYF.

The count of this clone is one. The chain has TRBV19 and TRBJ1-2; TRBD1 might be the D (6 bases). Germline V CDR1 and CDR2: LNHDA, SQIVND (reference sequence). The CDR3 covers 12 residues. With 5 bases removed from V and 11 bases from J, the gap between germline ends came to 15 bases. DNA of the CDR3: TGTGCCAGTAGTCGGGACACCAAGGGGTACACCTTC. Residues: CASSRDTKGYTF.

This sequence joins TRBV5-4 and TRBJ2-5, with a possible D match to TRBD1 (5 bases). Looked up from germline, CDR1 is SGHNT and CDR2 is YYREEE (reference sequence). V was pared by 3 bases and J by 10 bases, with 13 bases between. The CDR3 is 12 residues long. CDR3 region: CASSWTSEIQYF. CDR3 coding DNA: TGTGCCAGCAGCTGGACATCGGAAATCCAGTACTTC.

The chain recombines TRBV11-2 with TRBJ2-3, with D perhaps TRBD2 (6 bases). Germline CDR1 SGHAT, CDR2 FQNNGV. Between the trimmed V and J ends, which lost 0 bases and 3 bases, there was a span of 7 bases. This CDR3 comprises 14 residues. DNA for the CDR3: TGTGCCAGCAGCTTAGATGCGGGGACAGATACGCAGTATTTT. This translates into CASSLDAGTDTQYF.

This clone turned up a few times. Other DNA sequences within the sample encode an identical CDR3. This chain joins TRBV10-3 and TRBJ2-6, with D possibly matching TRBD2 (5 bases). V was pared by 3 bases and J by 2 bases, with 5 bases between. Germline V gene lookup returns CDR1 ENHRY and CDR2 SYGVKD. The CDR3 runs to 14 residues. The CDR3 is CAISELAGANVLTF. The CDR3 coding sequence is TGTGCCATCAGTGAACTAGCTGGGGCCAACGTCCTGACTTTC.

The V gene is TRBV6-2 or TRBV6-3, the J gene TRBJ1-3; 7 bases fit TRBD1. There are 15 residues in the CDR3. The ends lost 5 bases at V and 2 bases at J; junction bases unmatched: 6. The germline gives CDR1 MNHEY, CDR2 SVGEGT. The CDR3 DNA reads as TGTGCCAGCAGTCAATCAGGGGGACCTGGAAACACCATATATTTT. It yields the protein CASSQSGGPGNTIYF.